The sequence of this T cell receptor (beta chain) was determined in a study of cytomegalovirus exposure and HLA in healthy donors. This clone was recorded only once. The antigen is not known. Likely unrecorded immune exposures existed in these nominally healthy donors. CDR1 and CDR2 (germline): KGHSH, LQKENI. The CDR3 is made up of 15 amino acids. With 60 Vbeta and 13 Jbeta primers, the PCR was carried out. Repertoires were generated with immunoSEQ multiplex PCR, while TCRdb's copy carries only in-frame clones and drops some. The profile shows 180,000 or so clones, 82% of them singletons. The study, taken as a whole, reports: Researchers had no immune exposure information except CMV serostatus available. A missense variant in DCLRE1C was later tied to TCR beta V- and J-gene trimming. A list of 150 to 200 TCR beta chains associated with cytomegalovirus was given.

The chain uses TRBV18 and TRBJ2-5; 10 bases agree with TRBD1. The DNA end is more similar to TRBJ2-7, so the J call may be wrong. Sequencing was performed on PBMCs. The origin of this receptor is a woman in her forties or fifties in good health and CMV-seropositive. CDR3 loop: CASSPTGQGWDEQYF. CDR3 coding DNA: TGTGCCAGCTCACCGACGGGACAGGGGTGGGACGAGCAGTACTTC.